Shown below are 30 T cell receptor beta chains from a single sample sequenced in a study of OX40 agonist ivuxolimab in advanced cancers. Libraries were prepared by immunoSEQ multiplex PCR; TCRdb keeps only in-frame clonotypes and omits some of them. Of 83,000 or so clones listed, over 90% were seen once; the top ten hold more than 0.6%. This material consisted of CD4+ or CD8+ T cells sorted from blood, taken in a trial of the OX40 agonist ivuxolimab. The receptor source for this set is an adult with an advanced solid tumor such as melanoma, head and neck, liver or kidney cancer.

With regard to this clone: The sample holds other DNA sequences that translate to the same CDR3. The rearrangement uses TRBV6-6 and TRBJ1-2, with 9 bases matching TRBD1. CDR3 length: 14 residues. The germline gives CDR1 MNHNY, CDR2 SVGAGI (reference sequence). Unmatched junction bases numbered 8, after V lost 7 bases and J lost 5 bases. This CDR3 is CASTETGQGYGYTF. The CDR3 DNA follows: TGTGCCAGCACCGAAACCGGACAGGGGTATGGCTACACCTTC.

The V and J genes are TRBV2 and TRBJ1-3; D is uncertain. CDR3 length: 13 amino acids. Trimming left V 4 bases short and J 0 bases short, with 4 bases between. The V gene's germline CDR1 is SNHLY and CDR2 FYNNEI. In nucleotides, the CDR3 is TGTGCCAGCAGTGTTGGCTCTGGAAACACCATATATTTT. Encoded protein: CASSVGSGNTIYF.

This chain connects TRBV4-1 to TRBJ2-7; D gene ambiguous. Germline lookup yields CDR1 MGHRA and CDR2 YSYEKL. The V end was cut by 5 bases, the J end by 2 bases, with 16 bases between. This CDR3 contains 15 residues. This CDR3 reads CASSTDPGPTYEQYF. The CDR3 DNA is TGCGCCAGCAGCACAGACCCGGGTCCCACCTACGAGCAGTACTTC.

V is TRBV5-1 and J is TRBJ1-1; 9 bases are shared with TRBD1. The V gene end was trimmed by 3 bases and the J gene end by 5 bases; junction bases not matched to a gene: 5. Looked up from germline, CDR1 is SGHRS and CDR2 is YFSETQ. CDR3 size: 14 residues. The CDR3 region is CASSSGTGRTEAFF. The CDR3 bases are TGCGCCAGCAGCTCGGGGACAGGGCGAACTGAAGCTTTCTTT.

This chain links TRBV28 with TRBJ2-5; TRBD2 matches 12 bases. This CDR3 is built from 16 residues. V lost 4 bases, J lost 4 bases, and 7 bases stayed unmatched. The germline CDR1 and CDR2 sequences are MDHEN and SYDVKM. The CDR3 spells CASSSRLAGVRETQYF. CDR3 in DNA: TGTGCCAGCAGTTCCCGACTAGCGGGAGTAAGAGAGACCCAGTACTTC.

About this clone itself: Other nucleotide sequences in the sample specify the same CDR3. This sequence joins TRBV5-1 and TRBJ1-1; D remains ambiguous. V dropped 6 bases and J dropped 2 bases, with 14 bases sitting between them. Looked up from germline, CDR1 is SGHRS and CDR2 is YFSETQ. The CDR3 runs to 14 residues. The CDR3: CASKEAAVNTEAFF. Written as DNA, the CDR3 is TGCGCCAGCAAAGAGGCAGCGGTAAACACTGAAGCTTTCTTT.

The V call is TRBV19, the J call TRBJ1-5; 8 bases agree with TRBD1. The CDR3 runs 14 residues. Trimming removed 4 bases from V and 5 bases from J; junction bases left unmatched: 4. In germline, CDR1 is LNHDA, CDR2 SQIVND (reference sequence). The CDR3 DNA is TGTGCCAGTAGTAACGGACAGGGTTATCAGCCCCAGCATTTT. Protein: CASSNGQGYQPQHF.

This clone was found once. The chain employs TRBV5-1 and TRBJ2-2; 11 bases align to TRBD2. The CDR3 runs to 16 residues. The V and J ends lost 0 bases and 7 bases, in that order; junction bases with no gene match: 5. Looked up from germline, CDR1 is SGHRS and CDR2 is YFSETQ. The CDR3: CASSLGLAGNVGELFF. DNA for the CDR3: TGCGCCAGCAGCTTGGGACTAGCGGGAAACGTCGGGGAGCTGTTTTTT.

This rearrangement joins TRBV7-2 to TRBJ2-7; 8 bases map to TRBD2. Germline V gene lookup returns CDR1 SGHTA and CDR2 FQGNSA. The CDR3 length is 15 residues. The trim removed 7 bases at V and 6 bases at J, leaving 14 bases unmatched. The CDR3 nucleotides are TGTGCCAGCACCCCACGGGCGGGAGGTTTTTCCGAGCAGTACTTC. Encoded protein: CASTPRAGGFSEQYF.

V gene TRBV30 combines with J gene TRBJ2-5; TRBD1 might be the D (6 bases). Trimming took 1 base from V and 5 from J, leaving 17 bases between them. This CDR3 has 15 amino acids. Germline loops: CDR1 GTSNPN, CDR2 SVGIG (reference sequence). In DNA form, the CDR3 reads TGTGCCTGGAGTGGGTCAGGGGATTTTCTGGAGACCCAGTACTTC. It specifies CAWSGSGDFLETQYF.

This rearrangement joins TRBV6-5 to TRBJ2-7; TRBD1 matches at 9 bases. Germline V CDR1 and CDR2: MNHEY, SVGAGI. J was trimmed by 5 bases and V by 5 bases; bases with no gene match: 7. CDR3 length: 14 residues. This chain's CDR3 is CASSLLGQGNEQYF. The CDR3 DNA sequence: TGTGCCAGCAGTCTACTGGGACAGGGCAACGAGCAGTACTTC.

The V call is TRBV7-8, the J call TRBJ2-1; 10 bases map to TRBD2. The V and J ends lost 2 bases and 9 bases, in that order; junction bases with no gene match: 10. The CDR3 covers 16 residues. Looked up from germline, CDR1 is SGHVS and CDR2 is FQNEAQ. The CDR3 region is CASSLLSWLAGVEQFF. The DNA for the CDR3 is TGTGCCAGCAGCTTACTATCCTGGCTAGCGGGAGTTGAGCAGTTCTTC.

The CDR3 reads CASSPGAGINEQYF. As DNA, the CDR3 is TGTGCCAGCAGCCCAGGGGCGGGCATCAACGAGCAGTACTTC. J is TRBJ2-7 and V is TRBV5-4; maybe TRBD1 (6 bases). Trimming left V 4 bases short and J 5 bases short, with 16 bases between. CDR1 SGHNT and CDR2 YYREEE come from the germline V gene (reference sequence). CDR3 length: 14 residues. Based on the CDR3 plus reference TRBV5-4 and TRBJ2-7, the full variable domain is ETGVTQSPTHLIKTRGQQVTLRCSSQSGHNTVSWYQQALGQGPQFIFQYYREEENGRGNFPPRFSGLQFPNYSSELNVNALELDDSALYLCASSPGAGINEQYFGPGTRLTVT.

As DNA, the CDR3 is TGTGCCAGCAGGGTCGGAGGGTTTGAATCACCCCTCCACTTT. This sequence encodes CASRVGGFESPLHF. The chain couples TRBV2 to TRBJ1-6; D call uncertain. V lost 6 bases and J lost 10, with 16 bases in between. This CDR3 contains 14 residues. Germline V lookup: CDR1 SNHLY, CDR2 FYNNEI.

The V and J genes are TRBV7-2 and TRBJ2-5; D call uncertain. The germline V gene has CDR1 SGHTA and CDR2 FQGNSA. Deletions cut 5 bases from V and 2 bases from J, with 6 bases between. CDR3 length: 12 residues. The CDR3 coding sequence is TGTGCCAGCAGCCCACAGCAAGAGACCCAGTACTTC. It yields the protein CASSPQQETQYF.

The chain has TRBV4-2 and TRBJ2-7; perhaps TRBD2 as D (5 bases). This CDR3 is 14 amino acids long. V was cut by 0 bases and J by 3 bases, with 9 bases left in between. The germline V gene has CDR1 LGHNA and CDR2 YNFKEQ. The DNA for the CDR3 is TGTGCCAGCAGCCAAGATGGACTCCTCTACGAGCAGTACTTC. Protein sequence: CASSQDGLLYEQYF.

This clone was found once. This chain uses TRBV15 with TRBJ2-3; 11 positions match TRBD2. Trimming at V came to 3 bases and at J to 6 bases, leaving 8 bases not matched to a gene. The CDR3 sequence is 16 residues long. CDR1 LNHNV and CDR2 YYDKDF come from the germline V gene (reference sequence). This CDR3 reads CATSRGGTSGRDTQYF. The CDR3 nucleotides are TGTGCCACCAGCAGGGGTGGGACTAGCGGCCGGGATACGCAGTATTTT.

V gene TRBV27 combines with J gene TRBJ2-1, with TRBD2 as a possible D gene (5 bases). The CDR3 is 16 residues long. Trimming pared 4 bases from V and 2 bases from J, leaving 15 bases between. Looked up from germline, CDR1 is MNHEY and CDR2 is SMNVEV (reference sequence). The CDR3 region has the DNA TGTGCCAGCAGTTCCCGGAGTGGGAGCACCTACAATGAGCAGTTCTTC. Its translation: CASSSRSGSTYNEQFF.

The table lists this clone with a few counts. In DNA form, the CDR3 reads TGCGCCAGCAGCCCCAACTATGGCGAGCAGTTCTTC. Protein sequence: CASSPNYGEQFF. The J gene is TRBJ2-1, the V gene TRBV5-1; D gene ambiguous. Germline CDR1 and CDR2: SGHRS and YFSETQ. The CDR3 has 12 residues. Trimming left V 4 bases short and J 10 bases short, with 12 bases between.

This clone was seen once. At one of its ends the junction is not consistent with the germline gene, which may arise from a read error. The genes are TRBV11-1 and TRBJ2-3, with D maybe TRBD2 (6 bases). The CDR3 is 12 residues long. Germline values: CDR1 SGHAT, CDR2 FQDESV (reference sequence). CDR3 region: CASSYSGGTPYF. In DNA form, the CDR3 reads TGTGCCAGCAGCTATAGCGGAGGGACGCCGTATTTT.

This clone was seen only once. The genes are TRBV18 and TRBJ2-7, with 8 bases aligning to TRBD1. The CDR3 spans 15 residues. Germline V gene sequence: CDR1 KGHSH, CDR2 LQKENI. The V gene end was trimmed by 3 bases and the J gene end by 4 bases; junction bases not matched to a gene: 8. DNA for the CDR3: TGTGCCAGCTCACCCGGACAGGGTTTGGAGTACGAGCAGTACTTC. It encodes CASSPGQGLEYEQYF.

The chain carries TRBV5-8 and TRBJ2-1; the match to TRBD2 covers 9 bases. Germline-derived CDR1 and CDR2 are SGHTS and YDEGEE. The CDR3 is 15 residues long. After removal of 7 bases from V and 4 bases from J, the junction contained 9 bases not matched to a gene. Here the CDR3 reads CASGLAGGMYNEQFF. As DNA, the CDR3 is TGTGCCAGCGGTCTGGCGGGAGGGATGTACAATGAGCAGTTCTTC.

This clone was observed a single time. The V gene is TRBV5-1, the J gene TRBJ2-1; 7 positions match TRBD2. With V trimmed by 4 bases and J by 5 bases, 12 bases remained unmatched. Per germline, CDR1 SGHRS and CDR2 YFSETQ. The CDR3 is 16 residues long. The CDR3 sequence is CASSPVAGASHNEQFF. CDR3 coding DNA: TGCGCCAGCAGCCCCGTGGCGGGAGCGTCCCACAATGAGCAGTTCTTC.

This rearrangement joins TRBV6-5 to TRBJ2-2, with TRBD2 matching over 11 bases. The CDR3 spans 16 residues. The germline V gene encodes CDR1 MNHEY and CDR2 SVGAGI. V trimming: 4 bases; J trimming: 7 bases; junction bases outside the gene matches: 8. CDR3 DNA sequence: TGTGCCAGCAGTTCTCTTAGCGGGAGGGCCGGCGGGGAGCTGTTTTTT. Translated: CASSSLSGRAGGELFF.

The gene calls are TRBV5-1 and TRBJ1-1, with 8 bases lining up with TRBD1. In germline, CDR1 is SGHRS, CDR2 YFSETQ. CDR3 length: 14 residues. The V gene end was trimmed by 4 bases and the J gene end by 1 base; junction bases not matched to a gene: 3. The CDR3 loop is CASSQGTGNTEAFF. CDR3 sequence (DNA): TGCGCCAGCAGCCAGGGGACAGGGAACACTGAAGCTTTCTTT.

The J gene is TRBJ2-5, the V gene TRBV18; no definite D call. Trimming took off 0 bases at V and 2 bases at J, with 7 bases between the two ends. CDR1 is KGHSH and CDR2 is LQKENI in the germline V gene. This CDR3 has 14 amino acids. The CDR3 DNA is TGTGCCAGCTCACCACCAGAAACTCAAGAGACCCAGTACTTC. Protein sequence: CASSPPETQETQYF.

This clone was recorded once. This chain links TRBV5-5 with TRBJ2-7; no reliable D call. V was trimmed by 0 bases and J by 4 bases, leaving 11 bases between them. The germline V gene has CDR1 SGHKS and CDR2 YYEKEE (reference sequence). This CDR3 region has 14 residues. This chain's CDR3 is CASSLAGTIYEQYF. CDR3 DNA: TGTGCCAGCAGCTTGGCCGGCACGATTTACGAGCAGTACTTC.

This chain connects TRBV6-5 to TRBJ1-2; D is perhaps TRBD1 (5 bases). CDR1 and CDR2 from the germline V gene are MNHEY and SVGAGI. The germline V and J ends were trimmed by 6 bases and 3 bases, with 17 bases remaining between them. There are 15 residues in the CDR3. CDR3 bases: TGTGCCAGCAGGACACTTGGGGGTCGAGACTATGGCTACACCTTC. This codes for CASRTLGGRDYGYTF.

This chain uses TRBV19 with TRBJ1-1; 9 bases are a match to TRBD1. Per the germline V gene, CDR1 is LNHDA and CDR2 is SQIVND (reference sequence). Trimming cost V 7 bases and J 4 bases; bases outside gene matches: 10. The CDR3 spans 15 residues. For the CDR3, the DNA is TGTGCCAGTAAAGTACAGGGGGCGCGTAGCACTGAAGCTTTCTTT. Amino acid sequence: CASKVQGARSTEAFF.

This chain connects TRBV9 to TRBJ2-7; 9 bases are a match to TRBD2. The CDR3 extends over 14 amino acids. The germline CDR1 and CDR2 sequences are SGDLS and YYNGEE. Unmatched junction bases numbered 4, after V lost 4 bases and J lost 2 bases. In DNA, the CDR3 is TGTGCCAGCAGCAGACTAGCGGATACCTACGAGCAGTACTTC. It yields the protein CASSRLADTYEQYF.